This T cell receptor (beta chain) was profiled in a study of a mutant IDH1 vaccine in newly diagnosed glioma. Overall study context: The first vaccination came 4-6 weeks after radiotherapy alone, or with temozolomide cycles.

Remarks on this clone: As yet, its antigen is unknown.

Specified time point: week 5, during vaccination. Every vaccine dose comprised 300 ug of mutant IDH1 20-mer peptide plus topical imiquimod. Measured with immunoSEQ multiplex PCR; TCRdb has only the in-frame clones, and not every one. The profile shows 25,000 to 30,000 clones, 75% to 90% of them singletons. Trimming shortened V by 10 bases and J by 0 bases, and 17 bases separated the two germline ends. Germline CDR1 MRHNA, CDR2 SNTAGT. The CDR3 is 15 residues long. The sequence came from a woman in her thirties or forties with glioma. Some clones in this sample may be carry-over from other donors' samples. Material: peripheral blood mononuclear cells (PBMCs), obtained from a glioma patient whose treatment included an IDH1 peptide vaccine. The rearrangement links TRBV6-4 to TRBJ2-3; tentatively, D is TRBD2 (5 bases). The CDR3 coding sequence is TGTGCCATTCCTTTAACTAGTCCAAGCACAGATACGCAGTATTTT. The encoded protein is CAIPLTSPSTDTQYF.